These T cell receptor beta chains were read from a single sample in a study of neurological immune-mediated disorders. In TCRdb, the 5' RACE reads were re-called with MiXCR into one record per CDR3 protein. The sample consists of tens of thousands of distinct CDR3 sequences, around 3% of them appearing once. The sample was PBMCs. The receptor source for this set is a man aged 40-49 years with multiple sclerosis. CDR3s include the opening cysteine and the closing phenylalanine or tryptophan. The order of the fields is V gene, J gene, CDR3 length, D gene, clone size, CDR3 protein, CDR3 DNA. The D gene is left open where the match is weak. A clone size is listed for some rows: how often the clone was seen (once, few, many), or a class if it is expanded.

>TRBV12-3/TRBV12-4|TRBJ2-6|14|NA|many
CASSPPSGANVLTF
TGTGCCAGCAGCCCTCCTTCTGGGGCCAACGTCCTGACTTTC
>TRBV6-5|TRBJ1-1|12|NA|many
CASKGVWTEAFF
TGTGCCAGCAAAGGGGTGTGGACTGAAGCTTTCTTT
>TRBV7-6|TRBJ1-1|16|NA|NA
CASSPRVLAIGTEAFF
TGTGCCAGCAGCCCCCGAGTACTCGCGATAGGCACTGAAGCTTTCTTT
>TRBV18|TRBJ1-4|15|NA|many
CASSPETGPNEKLFF
TGTGCCAGCTCACCAGAGACAGGACCAAATGAAAAACTGTTTTTT
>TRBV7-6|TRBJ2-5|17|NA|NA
CASSLARAGEHQETQYF
TGTGCCAGCAGCTTAGCGCGCGCAGGGGAACACCAAGAGACCCAGTACTTC
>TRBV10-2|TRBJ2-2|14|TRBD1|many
CASRGTGSTGELFF
TGCGCCAGCAGGGGGACAGGGAGCACCGGGGAGCTGTTTTTT
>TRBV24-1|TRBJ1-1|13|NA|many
CATSDWDNTEAFF
TGTGCCACCAGTGATTGGGACAACACTGAAGCTTTCTTT
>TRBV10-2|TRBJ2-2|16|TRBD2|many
CASMGGAGGSTGELFF
TGCGCCAGCATGGGCGGGGCGGGAGGTTCCACCGGGGAGCTGTTTTTT
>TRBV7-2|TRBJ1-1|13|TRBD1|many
CASSPGQGIEAFF
TGTGCCAGCAGCCCGGGACAGGGAATTGAAGCTTTCTTT
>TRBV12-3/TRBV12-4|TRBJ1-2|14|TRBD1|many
CASSLPTGGYGYTF
TGTGCCAGCAGTTTACCGACAGGGGGTTATGGCTACACCTTC
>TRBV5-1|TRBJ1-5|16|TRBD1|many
CASPPPTGSLDQPQHF
TGCGCCAGCCCGCCGCCGACAGGGTCGTTGGATCAGCCCCAGCATTTT
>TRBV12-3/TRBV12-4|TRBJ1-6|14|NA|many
CASSGQYGHSPLHF
TGTGCCAGCAGTGGACAGTACGGTCATTCACCCCTCCACTTT
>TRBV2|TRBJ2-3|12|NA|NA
CASSGTWDTQYF
TGTGCCAGCAGCGGGACATGGGATACGCAGTATTTT
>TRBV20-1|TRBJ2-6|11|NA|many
CSAIGANVLTF
TGCAGTGCTATCGGGGCCAACGTCCTGACTTTC
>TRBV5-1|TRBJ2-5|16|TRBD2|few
CASSPGLAAYEETQYF
TGCGCCAGCAGCCCGGGACTAGCGGCGTATGAGGAGACCCAGTACTTC
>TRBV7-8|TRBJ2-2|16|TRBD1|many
CASSVSGTGITGELFF
TGTGCCAGCAGCGTCTCCGGGACAGGGATCACCGGGGAGCTGTTTTTT
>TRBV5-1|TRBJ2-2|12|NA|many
CASSENTGELFF
TGCGCCAGCAGCGAGAACACCGGGGAGCTGTTTTTT
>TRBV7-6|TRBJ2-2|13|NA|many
CASSYLNTGELFF
TGTGCCAGCAGCTATCTGAACACCGGGGAGCTGTTTTTT
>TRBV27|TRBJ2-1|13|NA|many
CASSLLQGGEQFF
TGTGCCAGCAGTTTACTACAGGGGGGGGAGCAGTTCTTC
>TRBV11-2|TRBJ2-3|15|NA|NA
CASSTRGVGTDTQYF
TGTGCCAGCAGCACCCGGGGAGTCGGGACAGATACGCAGTATTTT
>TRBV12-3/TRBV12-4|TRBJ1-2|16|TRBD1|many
CASTEQGAGALYGYTF
TGTGCCAGCACCGAACAGGGGGCCGGGGCCCTCTATGGCTACACCTTC
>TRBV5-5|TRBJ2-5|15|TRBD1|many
CASSLEGAIWETQYF
TGTGCCAGCAGCTTGGAGGGGGCTATTTGGGAGACCCAGTACTTC
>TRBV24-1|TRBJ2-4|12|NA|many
CATSDTVNIQYF
TGTGCCACCAGTGATACTGTTAACATTCAGTACTTC
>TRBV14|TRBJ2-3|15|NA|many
CASSSGPRSTDTQYF
TGTGCCAGCAGCTCTGGGCCCCGGAGCACAGATACGCAGTATTTT
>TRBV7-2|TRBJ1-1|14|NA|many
CASSFTSGVTEAFF
TGTGCCAGCAGCTTCACTTCAGGGGTTACTGAAGCTTTCTTT
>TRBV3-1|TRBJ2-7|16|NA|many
CASSQGWGLTRDQQYF
TGTGCCAGCAGCCAAGGATGGGGCCTTACCCGGGATCAGCAGTACTTC
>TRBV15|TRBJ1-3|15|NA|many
CATSRDSASGNTIYF
TGTGCCACCAGCAGAGATTCCGCCTCTGGAAACACCATATATTTT